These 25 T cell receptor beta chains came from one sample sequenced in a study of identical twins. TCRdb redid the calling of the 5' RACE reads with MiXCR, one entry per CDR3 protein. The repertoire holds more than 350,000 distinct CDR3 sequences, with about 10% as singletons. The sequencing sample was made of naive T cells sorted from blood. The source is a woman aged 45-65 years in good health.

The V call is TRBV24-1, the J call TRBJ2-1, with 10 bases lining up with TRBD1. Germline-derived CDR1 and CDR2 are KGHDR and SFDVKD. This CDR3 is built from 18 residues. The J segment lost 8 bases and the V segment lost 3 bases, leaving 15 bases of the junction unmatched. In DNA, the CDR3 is TGTGCCACCAGTGATGTGGACAGGGGGGGCAGTTCGTATGATGAGCAGTTCTTC. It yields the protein CATSDVDRGGSSYDEQFF.

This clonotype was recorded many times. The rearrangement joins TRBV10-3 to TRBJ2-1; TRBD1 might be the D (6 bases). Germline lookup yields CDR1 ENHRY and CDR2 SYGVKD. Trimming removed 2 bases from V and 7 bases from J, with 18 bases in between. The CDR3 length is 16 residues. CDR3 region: CAISEGGQISGNEQFF. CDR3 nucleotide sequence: TGTGCCATCAGTGAGGGGGGACAAATATCTGGGAATGAGCAGTTCTTC.

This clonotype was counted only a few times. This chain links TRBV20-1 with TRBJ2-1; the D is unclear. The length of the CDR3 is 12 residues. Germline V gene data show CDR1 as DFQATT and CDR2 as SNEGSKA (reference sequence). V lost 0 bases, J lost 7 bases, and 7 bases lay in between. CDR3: CSAREGWNEQFF. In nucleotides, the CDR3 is TGCAGTGCTAGAGAAGGCTGGAATGAGCAGTTCTTC.

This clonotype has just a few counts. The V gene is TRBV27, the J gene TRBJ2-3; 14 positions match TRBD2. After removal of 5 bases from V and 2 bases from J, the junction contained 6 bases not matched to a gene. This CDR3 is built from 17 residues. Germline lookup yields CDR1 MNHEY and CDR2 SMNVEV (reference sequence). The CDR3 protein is CASSPKTSGRVTDTQYF. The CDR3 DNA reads TGTGCCAGCAGTCCAAAGACTAGCGGGAGGGTCACAGATACGCAGTATTTT.

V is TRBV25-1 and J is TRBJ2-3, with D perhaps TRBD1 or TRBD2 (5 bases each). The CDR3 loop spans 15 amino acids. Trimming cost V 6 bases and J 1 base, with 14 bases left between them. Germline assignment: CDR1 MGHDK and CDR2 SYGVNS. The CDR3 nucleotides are TGTGCCAGCAGCCGAGGGGTTCCCCGCACAGATACGCAGTATTTT. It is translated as CASSRGVPRTDTQYF.

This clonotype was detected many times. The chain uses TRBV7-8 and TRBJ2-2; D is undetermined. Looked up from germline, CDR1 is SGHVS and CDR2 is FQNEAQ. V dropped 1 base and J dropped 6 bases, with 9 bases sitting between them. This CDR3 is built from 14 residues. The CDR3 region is CASSLVRLPGELFF. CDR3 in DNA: TGTGCCAGCAGCTTAGTAAGGCTTCCCGGGGAGCTGTTTTTT.

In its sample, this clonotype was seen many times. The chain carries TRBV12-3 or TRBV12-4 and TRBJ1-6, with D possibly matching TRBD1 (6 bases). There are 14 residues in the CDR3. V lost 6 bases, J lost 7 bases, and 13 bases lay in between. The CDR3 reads CASRPDRINSPLHF. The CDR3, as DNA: TGTGCCAGCAGACCCGACAGGATAAATTCACCCCTCCACTTT.

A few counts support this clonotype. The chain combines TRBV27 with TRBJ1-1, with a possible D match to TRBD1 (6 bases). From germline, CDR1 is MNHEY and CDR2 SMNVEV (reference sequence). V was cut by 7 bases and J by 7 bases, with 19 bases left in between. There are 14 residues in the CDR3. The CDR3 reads CASKRDKYRFEAFF. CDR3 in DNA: TGTGCCAGCAAAAGGGACAAATACCGATTTGAAGCTTTCTTT.

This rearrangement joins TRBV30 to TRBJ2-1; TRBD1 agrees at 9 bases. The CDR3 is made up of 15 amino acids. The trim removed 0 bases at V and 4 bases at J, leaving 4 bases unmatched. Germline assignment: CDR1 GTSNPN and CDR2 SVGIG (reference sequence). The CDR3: CAWSVGTGRYNEQFF. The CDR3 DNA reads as TGTGCCTGGAGTGTCGGGACAGGGCGGTACAATGAGCAGTTCTTC.

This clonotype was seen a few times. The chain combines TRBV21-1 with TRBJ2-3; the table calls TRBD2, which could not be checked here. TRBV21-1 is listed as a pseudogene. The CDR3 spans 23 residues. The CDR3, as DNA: TGTGCCAGCAGCTCAACGTCGGGTCTCCCGCAAGAGCGGGTCCTCTTAGGGGCAGATACGCAGTATTTT. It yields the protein CASSSTSGLPQERVLLGADTQYF.

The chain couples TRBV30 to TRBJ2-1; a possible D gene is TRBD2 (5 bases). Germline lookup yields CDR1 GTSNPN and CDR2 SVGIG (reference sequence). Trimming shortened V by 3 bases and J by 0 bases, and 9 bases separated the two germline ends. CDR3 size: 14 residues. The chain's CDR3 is CAWRTRSSYNEQFF. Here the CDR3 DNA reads TGTGCCTGGAGAACTAGGAGCTCCTACAATGAGCAGTTCTTC.

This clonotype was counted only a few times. The CDR3 bases are TGTGCCAGCAGTCCCGGACTAGCGGGGCCCTCCTACAATGAGCAGTTCTTC. Encoded protein: CASSPGLAGPSYNEQFF. This rearrangement joins TRBV12-3 or TRBV12-4 to TRBJ2-1; 12 bases map to TRBD2. The CDR3 is 17 residues long. V lost 5 bases to trimming and J lost 0 bases; unmatched junction nucleotides: 5.

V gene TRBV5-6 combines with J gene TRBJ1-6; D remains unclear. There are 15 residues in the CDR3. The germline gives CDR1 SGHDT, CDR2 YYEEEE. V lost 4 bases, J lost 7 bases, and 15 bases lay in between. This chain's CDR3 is CASSIQTFGNSPLHF. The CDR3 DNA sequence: TGTGCCAGCAGCATACAGACTTTCGGGAATTCACCCCTCCACTTT.

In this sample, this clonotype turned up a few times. CDR3 loop: CASAPGVRYEQYF. CDR3 in DNA: TGTGCCAGCGCCCCAGGGGTAAGGTACGAGCAGTACTTC. The rearrangement links TRBV28 to TRBJ2-7, with D possibly TRBD1 on 6 matching bases. The length of the CDR3 is 13 residues. Germline V gene sequence: CDR1 MDHEN, CDR2 SYDVKM. Trimming took 8 bases from V and 4 from J, leaving 15 bases between them.

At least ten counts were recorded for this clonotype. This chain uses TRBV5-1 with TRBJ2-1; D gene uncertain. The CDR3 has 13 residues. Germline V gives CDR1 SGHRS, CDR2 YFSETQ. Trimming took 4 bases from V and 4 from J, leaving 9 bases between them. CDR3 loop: CASSTDLYNEQFF. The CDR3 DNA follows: TGCGCCAGCAGCACGGACCTTTACAATGAGCAGTTCTTC. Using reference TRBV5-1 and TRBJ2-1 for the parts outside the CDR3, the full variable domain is KAGVTQTPRYLIKTRGQQVTLSCSPISGHRSVSWYQQTPGQGLQFLFEYFSETQRNKGNFPGRFSGRQFSNSRSEMNVSTLELGDSALYLCASSTDLYNEQFFGPGTRLTVL.

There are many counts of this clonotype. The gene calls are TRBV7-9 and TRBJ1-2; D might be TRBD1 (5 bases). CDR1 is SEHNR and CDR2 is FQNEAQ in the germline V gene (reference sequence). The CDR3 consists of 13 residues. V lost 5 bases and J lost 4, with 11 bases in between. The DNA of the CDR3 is TGTGCCAGCAGCGCGACAGTTCTCTATGGCTACACCTTC. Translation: CASSATVLYGYTF.

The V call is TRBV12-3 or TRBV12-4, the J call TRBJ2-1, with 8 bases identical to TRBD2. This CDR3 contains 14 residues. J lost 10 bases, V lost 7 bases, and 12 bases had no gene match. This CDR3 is CASKPTHSGIEQFF. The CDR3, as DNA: TGTGCCAGCAAACCGACCCATAGCGGGATCGAGCAGTTCTTC.

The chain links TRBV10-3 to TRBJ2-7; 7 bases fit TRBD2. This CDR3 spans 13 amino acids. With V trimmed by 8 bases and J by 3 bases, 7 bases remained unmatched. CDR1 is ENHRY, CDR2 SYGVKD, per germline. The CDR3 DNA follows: TGTGCCATCCGAGGGCTAGCGGTCTACGAGCAGTACTTC. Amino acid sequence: CAIRGLAVYEQYF.

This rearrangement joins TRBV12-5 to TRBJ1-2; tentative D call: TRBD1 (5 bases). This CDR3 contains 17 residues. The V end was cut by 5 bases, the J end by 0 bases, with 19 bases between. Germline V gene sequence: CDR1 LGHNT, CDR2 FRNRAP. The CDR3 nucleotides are TGTGCTAGTGGTCACCGGGACGGATTTGGAGCTAACTATGGCTACACCTTC. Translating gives CASGHRDGFGANYGYTF.

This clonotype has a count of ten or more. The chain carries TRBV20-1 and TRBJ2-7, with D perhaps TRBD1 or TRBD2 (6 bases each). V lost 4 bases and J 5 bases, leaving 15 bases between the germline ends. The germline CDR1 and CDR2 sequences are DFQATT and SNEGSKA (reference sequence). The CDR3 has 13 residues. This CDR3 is CSATQTGAHEQYF. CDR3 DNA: TGCAGTGCTACTCAGACGGGGGCCCACGAGCAGTACTTC.

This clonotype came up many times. CDR3 loop: CATSNRPSYEQYF. The CDR3 region has the DNA TGTGCCACCAGCAATAGACCCTCCTACGAGCAGTACTTC. The V and J genes are TRBV15 and TRBJ2-7; D is unresolved. The germline V gene has CDR1 LNHNV and CDR2 YYDKDF (reference sequence). Trimming pared 4 bases from V and 0 bases from J, leaving 7 bases between. The CDR3 runs to 13 residues.

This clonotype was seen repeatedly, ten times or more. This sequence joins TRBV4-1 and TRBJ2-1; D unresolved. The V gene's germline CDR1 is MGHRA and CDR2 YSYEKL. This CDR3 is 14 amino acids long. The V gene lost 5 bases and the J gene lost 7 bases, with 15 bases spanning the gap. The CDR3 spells CASSSWVVRNEQFF. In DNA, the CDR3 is TGCGCCAGCAGCTCTTGGGTCGTTCGAAATGAGCAGTTCTTC.

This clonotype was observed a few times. The CDR3: CASSLNLAGLSDTQYF. In nucleotides, the CDR3 is TGTGCCAGCAGCCTGAACCTAGCGGGACTGTCCGATACGCAGTATTTT. The V call is TRBV7-9, the J call TRBJ2-3; 9 bases are shared with TRBD2. With 5 bases clipped from V and 6 bases from J, the junction kept 12 bases outside the gene matches. The CDR3 runs to 16 residues. The germline V gene encodes CDR1 SEHNR and CDR2 FQNEAQ (reference sequence).

The CDR3, as DNA: TGTGCCAGCAGCTTGGATCGGTCTCAGCCCCAGCATTTT. Translating gives CASSLDRSQPQHF. J is TRBJ1-5 and V is TRBV5-6, with D unclear. Germline CDR1 is SGHDT and CDR2 is YYEEEE. V was cut by 0 bases and J by 6 bases, with 7 bases left in between. The CDR3 has 13 residues.

The CDR3 DNA follows: TGCGCCAGCAGCTCTGAGCACAGTTTATATGGCTACACCTTC. As protein: CASSSEHSLYGYTF. This chain connects TRBV5-1 to TRBJ1-2; D remains unclear. Trimming removed 3 bases from V and 5 bases from J, with 14 bases in between. This CDR3 has 14 amino acids. Germline V gene sequence: CDR1 SGHRS, CDR2 YFSETQ.